Presented here are 24 T cell receptor beta chains from one specimen sequenced in a study of shared clonotypes between healthy human individuals (dated by TCRdb to the early 2020s). Preparation of the library involved the immunoSEQ multiplex PCR assay. The table comes from immuneACCESS by way of TCRdb, which keeps in-frame sequences with V and J called. Part of the clones is missing from these tables; in studies checked, under half for an unresolved V gene and the rest for unknown reasons. Here the sample has some 2 million clones; 85% to 95% occur a single time. The top ten hold 0.1% to 0.15% of the sample. Sequenced sample: naive CD4+ T cells sorted from blood. Per the publication, the cell subset or site label means: CD45RA+ positively selected. These receptors all come from a man aged 18 to 30 in good health.

The rearrangement links TRBV27 to TRBJ1-6; D uncertain. The CDR3 sequence is 16 residues long. With 0 bases removed from V and 7 bases from J, the gap between germline ends came to 13 bases. Germline loops: CDR1 MNHEY, CDR2 SMNVEV (reference sequence). The CDR3 loop reads CASSLSKALPNSPLHF. The CDR3 nucleotides read TGTGCCAGCAGTTTATCGAAGGCCCTCCCAAATTCACCCCTCCACTTT.

The chain couples TRBV5-4 to TRBJ1-4; maybe TRBD1 (6 bases). CDR1 is SGHNT, CDR2 YYREEE, per germline (reference sequence). The CDR3 runs to 15 residues. Trimming pared 4 bases from V and 8 bases from J, leaving 18 bases between. CDR3: CASSIRSTGSEKLFF. CDR3 bases: TGTGCCAGCAGCATTCGTAGTACAGGGAGCGAAAAACTGTTTTTT. The full variable domain, rest sourced from reference TRBV5-4 and TRBJ1-4, is ETGVTQSPTHLIKTRGQQVTLRCSSQSGHNTVSWYQQALGQGPQFIFQYYREEENGRGNFPPRFSGLQFPNYSSELNVNALELDDSALYLCASSIRSTGSEKLFFGSGTQLSVL.

The J gene is TRBJ2-7, the V gene TRBV11-2; the match to TRBD2 covers 9 bases. Trimming removed 2 bases from V and 6 bases from J; junction bases left unmatched: 14. CDR1 and CDR2 (germline): SGHAT, FQNNGV. The CDR3 length is 17 residues. In nucleotides, the CDR3 is TGTGCCAGCAGCTTATTTTTAACCCGGCAACTAGCGGGCGAGCAGTACTTC. Translated, it gives CASSLFLTRQLAGEQYF.

This clone came up once. The gene calls are TRBV7-9 and TRBJ2-1; D ambiguous. The CDR3 sequence is 12 residues long. Trimming took off 7 bases at V and 2 bases at J, with 6 bases between the two ends. Germline CDR1 and CDR2: SEHNR and FQNEAQ (reference sequence). CDR3: CASTGTYNEQFF. CDR3 nucleotide sequence: TGTGCCAGCACCGGCACCTACAATGAGCAGTTCTTC.

The rearrangement uses TRBV15 and TRBJ2-7, with TRBD1 matching 8 bases. CDR3 length equals 16 residues. V trimming: 2 bases; J trimming: 2 bases; junction bases outside the gene matches: 8. The germline CDR1 and CDR2 sequences are LNHNV and YYDKDF (reference sequence). This CDR3 reads CATSRRQGRKAYEQYF. The CDR3 DNA sequence: TGTGCCACCAGCAGAAGACAGGGGAGGAAAGCCTACGAGCAGTACTTC.

The chain has TRBV7-9 and TRBJ1-4, with D perhaps TRBD1 (5 bases). This CDR3 region has 14 residues. Germline CDR1 and CDR2: SEHNR and FQNEAQ (reference sequence). With 4 bases removed from V and 5 bases from J, the gap between germline ends came to 11 bases. CDR3 DNA sequence: TGTGCCAGCAGCTCCGGGACGGGGAATGAAAAACTGTTTTTT. It yields the protein CASSSGTGNEKLFF.

The chain is built from TRBV6-1 and TRBJ2-7; 8 nucleotides line up with TRBD1. Trimming took 7 bases from V and 2 from J; bases not matched to a gene: 10. This CDR3 contains 15 residues. Germline V gives CDR1 MNHNS, CDR2 SASEGT. CDR3 region: CASILDRATTYEQYF. In DNA form, the CDR3 reads TGTGCCAGCATCTTGGACAGGGCGACGACCTACGAGCAGTACTTC.

The DNA of the CDR3 is TGTGCCATCAGTGAGGTTTCTGATGGCTACACCTTC. This gives the protein CAISEVSDGYTF. The V and J genes are TRBV10-3 and TRBJ1-2; D is undetermined. The CDR3 covers 12 residues. The V gene's germline CDR1 is ENHRY and CDR2 SYGVKD. Trimming shortened V by 2 bases and J by 6 bases, and 7 bases separated the two germline ends.

Regarding this clone: The sample contains more than one DNA sequence encoding this CDR3. The J gene is TRBJ2-3, the V gene TRBV5-1; D is undetermined. There are 13 residues in the CDR3. The V gene's germline CDR1 is SGHRS and CDR2 YFSETQ. The ends were cut back, 4 bases at V and 0 bases at J, with 6 bases in the middle. The CDR3: CASSSISTDTQYF. In DNA, the CDR3 is TGCGCCAGCAGCAGCATAAGCACAGATACGCAGTATTTT.

A note on this clone: This same CDR3 is encoded by further DNA sequences in the sample. The rearrangement links TRBV10-3 to TRBJ1-2; D uncertain. Trimming took 2 bases from V and 2 from J, leaving 6 bases between them. This CDR3 is 13 amino acids long. Per germline, CDR1 ENHRY and CDR2 SYGVKD. The CDR3 region has the DNA TGTGCCATCAGTGAGCCAGCCAACTATGGCTACACCTTC. This sequence encodes CAISEPANYGYTF.

The chain links TRBV6-1 to TRBJ1-5; unclear D gene. CDR3 length: 16 residues. CDR1 is MNHNS, CDR2 SASEGT, per germline. Trimming took off 3 bases at V and 1 base at J, with 13 bases between the two ends. In DNA, the CDR3 is TGTGCCAGCAGTGACTACCGGGGAGGGAGCAATCAGCCCCAGCATTTT. It is translated as CASSDYRGGSNQPQHF.

The rearrangement links TRBV7-2 to TRBJ1-5; possibly TRBD1 for D (5 bases). The germline V and J ends were trimmed by 5 bases and 1 base, with 18 bases remaining between them. Germline V gene sequence: CDR1 SGHTA, CDR2 FQGNSA. This CDR3 region has 17 residues. The CDR3 DNA reads TGTGCCAGCAGCCCCCGTGGGTCAGGGTTAAGCAATCAGCCCCAGCATTTT. As protein: CASSPRGSGLSNQPQHF.

The chain has TRBV9 and TRBJ1-1, with TRBD1 as a possible D gene (6 bases). The germline CDR1 and CDR2 sequences are SGDLS and YYNGEE. This CDR3 contains 13 residues. V was cut by 0 bases and J by 11 bases, with 14 bases left in between. CDR3 bases: TGTGCCAGCAGCGTAGACCAACAGGGAATGGCTTTCTTT. It translates to CASSVDQQGMAFF.

V is TRBV5-1 and J is TRBJ2-1; D not resolved. The germline V gene encodes CDR1 SGHRS and CDR2 YFSETQ. The CDR3 totals 15 residues. Trimming removed 1 base at V and 4 bases at J, with 12 bases between. CDR3 loop: CASSLSATRYNEQFF. DNA of the CDR3: TGCGCCAGCAGCTTGAGCGCTACCCGTTACAATGAGCAGTTCTTC.

The chain employs TRBV30 and TRBJ2-7; D may be TRBD2 (5 bases). Germline V gene lookup returns CDR1 GTSNPN and CDR2 SVGIG (reference sequence). There are 13 residues in the CDR3. The ends were cut back, 3 bases at V and 3 bases at J, with 12 bases in the middle. The CDR3 here is CAWSQDWGYEQYF. The CDR3 DNA is TGTGCCTGGAGCCAGGACTGGGGCTACGAGCAGTACTTC. Full variable domain (outside the CDR3, taken from reference TRBV30 and TRBJ2-7): SQTIHQWPATLVQPVGSPLSLECTVEGTSNPNLYWYRQAAGRGLQLLFYSVGIGQISSEVPQNLSASRPQDRQFILSSKKLLLSDSGFYLCAWSQDWGYEQYFGPGTRLTVT.

The V call is TRBV19, the J call TRBJ1-6, with D maybe TRBD1 (5 bases). V shed 7 bases and J shed 8 bases, with 15 bases lying between them. CDR1 is LNHDA, CDR2 SQIVND, per germline (reference sequence). The CDR3 has 14 amino acids. The DNA for the CDR3 is TGTGCCAGTACCCGGGGCCTTCTGGATTCACCCCTCCACTTT. Translation: CASTRGLLDSPLHF.

This sequence joins TRBV25-1 and TRBJ2-3; 11 positions match TRBD2. The CDR3 is made up of 13 amino acids. Germline V lookup: CDR1 MGHDK, CDR2 SYGVNS. V was pared by 10 bases and J by 6 bases, with 6 bases of the junction left unmatched. This CDR3 reads CATGTSGMDTQYF. CDR3 DNA: TGTGCCACCGGGACTAGCGGCATGGATACGCAGTATTTT.

This chain joins TRBV18 and TRBJ2-7, with 13 bases fitting TRBD2. Germline assignment: CDR1 KGHSH and CDR2 LQKENI. Germline trimming cut 0 bases from V and 2 bases from J; bases unmatched to any gene: 4. This CDR3 comprises 17 residues. The CDR3: CASSPPGLAGSTYEQYF. As DNA, the CDR3 is TGTGCCAGCTCACCACCGGGACTAGCGGGGTCAACCTACGAGCAGTACTTC.

This sequence joins TRBV7-2 and TRBJ1-1; D gene uncertain. The germline V gene encodes CDR1 SGHTA and CDR2 FQGNSA. Deletions cut 4 bases from V and 3 bases from J, with 3 bases between. This CDR3 is 11 amino acids long. The CDR3, as DNA: TGTGCCAGCAGCTCTCACACTGAAGCTTTCTTT. Its protein is CASSSHTEAFF.

The V call is TRBV11-2, the J call TRBJ1-6; D gene ambiguous. This CDR3 is 15 amino acids long. Germline CDR1 reads SGHAT; CDR2 reads FQNNGV. V lost 1 base and J 5 bases, leaving 9 bases between the germline ends. The CDR3 is CASSLVQMHNSPLHF. The DNA of the CDR3 is TGTGCCAGCAGCTTAGTGCAGATGCATAATTCACCCCTCCACTTT.

The chain employs TRBV7-2 and TRBJ2-2; D is possibly TRBD1 (5 bases). CDR3 length equals 16 residues. The V gene's germline CDR1 is SGHTA and CDR2 FQGNSA. V lost 3 bases, J lost 4 bases, and 15 bases lay in between. The chain's CDR3 is CASSFQGVRVTGELFF. Written as DNA, the CDR3 is TGTGCCAGCAGCTTTCAAGGGGTTCGGGTCACCGGGGAGCTGTTTTTT. The full variable domain, its missing parts supplied by reference TRBV7-2 and TRBJ2-2, is GAGVSQSPSNKVTEKGKDVELRCDPISGHTALYWYRQSLGQGLEFLIYFQGNSAPDKSGLPSDRFSAERTGGSVSTLTIQRTQQEDSAVYLCASSFQGVRVTGELFFGEGSRLTVL.

The chain links TRBV4-1 to TRBJ2-7, with D perhaps TRBD2 (5 bases). Germline V lookup: CDR1 MGHRA, CDR2 YSYEKL. The CDR3 is made up of 15 amino acids. Deletions cut 7 bases from V and 1 base from J, with 17 bases between. The CDR3 DNA follows: TGCGCCAGCAAGAGGGCCATTACAGAATCCTACGAGCAGTACTTC. This encodes CASKRAITESYEQYF.

V gene TRBV5-1 combines with J gene TRBJ1-3; 9 bases match TRBD1. V was clipped by 4 bases and J by 3 bases; unmatched bases: 8. From germline, CDR1 is SGHRS and CDR2 YFSETQ. CDR3 length: 16 residues. CDR3 in amino acids: CASSPLQGASGNTIYF. CDR3 bases: TGCGCCAGCAGCCCATTACAGGGGGCAAGTGGAAACACCATATATTTT.

This rearrangement joins TRBV6-5 to TRBJ1-5, with D uncertain. V was cut by 6 bases and J by 0 bases, with 12 bases left in between. Germline CDR1 reads MNHEY; CDR2 reads SVGAGI. This CDR3 is built from 15 residues. In DNA, the CDR3 is TGTGCCAGCAGACTACAGCATAATAGCAATCAGCCCCAGCATTTT. Encoded protein: CASRLQHNSNQPQHF.